This passage covers 21 T cell receptor beta chains from one sample sequenced in a study of vaccination and CD4 T cells after COVID-19. Treatment here: approximately 10-day PBMC culture with coronavirus spike peptide pools or control peptides (ViraFEST assay). Antigen specificity for these receptors is unknown. An Oncomine TCR Beta short-read assay was used to sequence the DNA from cultured CD4+ T cells. TCRdb fed the PCR reads into MiXCR, producing one record per CDR3 protein. The table records about 11,000 distinct CDR3 sequences, over 35% of them present only once. The sequenced sample consisted of CD4+ T cells from blood, cultured in vitro. All receptors derive from a human donor who had recovered from COVID-19.

This clonotype appeared a single time. The chain combines TRBV19 with TRBJ1-5, with 9 bases fitting TRBD1. Germline CDR1 is LNHDA and CDR2 is SQIVND (reference sequence). J gave up 4 bases and V 6 bases, and 10 bases lay outside the gene matches. The CDR3 has 16 amino acids. Here the CDR3 reads CASSTYGTGFNQPQHF. CDR3 DNA: TGTGCCAGTAGCACGTACGGGACAGGGTTTAATCAGCCCCAGCATTTT.

In this sample, this clonotype turned up a few times. The chain carries TRBV7-8 and TRBJ1-1; 7 bases are shared with TRBD1. V trimming: 6 bases; J trimming: 5 bases; junction bases outside the gene matches: 6. The CDR3 length is 13 residues. The germline V gene has CDR1 SGHVS and CDR2 FQNEAQ. CDR3 region: CASSYTGVTEAFF. The CDR3 nucleotides read TGTGCCAGCAGTTATACAGGGGTTACTGAAGCTTTCTTT.

This clonotype showed up just a few times. V and J are TRBV7-2 and TRBJ2-1; no clear D gene. This CDR3 has 13 amino acids. CDR1 is SGHTA and CDR2 is FQGNSA in the germline V gene. Trimming shortened V by 3 bases and J by 3 bases, and 6 bases separated the two germline ends. DNA for the CDR3: TGTGCCAGCAGCTTTTCCTTCTACAATGAGCAGTTCTTC. The encoded protein is CASSFSFYNEQFF.

The chain joins TRBV6-5 to TRBJ2-7, with 11 nucleotides matching TRBD2. The V and J ends lost 2 bases and 2 bases, in that order; junction bases with no gene match: 11. The CDR3 totals 18 residues. Germline V gives CDR1 MNHEY, CDR2 SVGAGI. CDR3 DNA: TGTGCCAGCAGTTACGTTACCGCCGGGACTAGCGGAACCTACGAGCAGTACTTC. Amino acid sequence: CASSYVTAGTSGTYEQYF.

The chain employs TRBV10-1 and TRBJ2-2; D remains ambiguous. Between the trimmed V and J ends, which lost 10 bases and 1 base, there was a span of 7 bases. This CDR3 region has 12 residues. Germline V gives CDR1 WNHNN, CDR2 SYGVQD (reference sequence). In DNA, the CDR3 is TGCGCCACCTCGAAGAACACCGGGGAGCTGTTTTTT. This gives the protein CATSKNTGELFF.

The J gene is TRBJ1-1, the V gene TRBV5-5; D remains ambiguous. CDR1 and CDR2 (germline): SGHKS, YYEKEE (reference sequence). CDR3 length: 13 residues. Trimming took off 5 bases at V and 4 bases at J, with 12 bases between the two ends. Here the CDR3 reads CASSPWTSTEAFF. CDR3 in DNA: TGTGCCAGCAGTCCCTGGACGTCCACTGAAGCTTTCTTT.

The chain employs TRBV6-5 and TRBJ2-3; a possible D gene is TRBD2 (5 bases). CDR3 length equals 16 residues. CDR1 is MNHEY and CDR2 is SVGAGI in the germline V gene. V shed 2 bases and J shed 0 bases, with 12 bases lying between them. The CDR3 here is CASSYTRERSTDTQYF. Here the CDR3 DNA reads TGTGCCAGCAGTTACACCCGAGAGCGGAGCACAGATACGCAGTATTTT.

The chain combines TRBV6-1 with TRBJ1-1; 10 nucleotides match TRBD1. Germline CDR1 MNHNS, CDR2 SASEGT. The length of the CDR3 is 11 residues. V was clipped by 6 bases and J by 8 bases; unmatched bases: 0. The DNA of the CDR3 is TGTGCCAGCAGGGACAGGGGGGAAGCTTTCTTT. The encoded protein is CASRDRGEAFF.

V and J are TRBV7-9 and TRBJ2-1; D is perhaps TRBD2 (6 bases). Germline values: CDR1 SEHNR, CDR2 FQNEAQ (reference sequence). V lost 2 bases and J lost 2, with 10 bases in between. This CDR3 contains 15 residues. The DNA of the CDR3 is TGTGCCAGCAGCTTATTACGGGGGACCTACAATGAGCAGTTCTTC. It yields the protein CASSLLRGTYNEQFF.

The CDR3 spells CASSIYREEKLFF. In DNA, the CDR3 is TGTGCCAGTAGTATATACCGGGAGGAAAAACTGTTTTTT. The gene calls are TRBV19 and TRBJ1-4; D ambiguous. Germline CDR1 reads LNHDA; CDR2 reads SQIVND (reference sequence). V was shortened by 2 bases and J by 8 bases, with 9 bases between the two germline ends. The CDR3 is made up of 13 amino acids.

The chain carries TRBV20-1 and TRBJ1-1, with TRBD1 matching 7 bases. V dropped 0 bases and J dropped 1; count of bases not matched to a gene: 11. The CDR3 is made up of 17 amino acids. Germline V gives CDR1 DFQATT, CDR2 SNEGSKA (reference sequence). The CDR3 DNA sequence: TGCAGTGCTAGAGATATCGTGAGGGGGCTCGGGAACACTGAAGCTTTCTTT. Its protein product is CSARDIVRGLGNTEAFF.

This clonotype occurred once. This chain joins TRBV11-2 and TRBJ1-2, with TRBD1 as a possible D gene (5 bases). The germline V gene has CDR1 SGHAT and CDR2 FQNNGV. Deletions cut 2 bases from V and 7 bases from J, with 20 bases between. CDR3 length: 16 residues. In DNA form, the CDR3 reads TGTGCCAGCAGCTTAAAAGTGGCCAGGGTCGGGAGTGGCTACACCTTC. It codes for CASSLKVARVGSGYTF.

The chain combines TRBV14 with TRBJ1-2; D remains ambiguous. The CDR3 totals 14 residues. Germline loops: CDR1 SGHDN, CDR2 FVKESK. V lost 3 bases, J lost 4 bases, and 12 bases lay in between. The CDR3 protein is CASSHARDSYGYTF. Written as DNA, the CDR3 is TGTGCCAGCAGCCATGCCCGGGATTCCTATGGCTACACCTTC.

The gene calls are TRBV2 and TRBJ2-6; D is unclear. Trimming shortened V by 7 bases and J by 0 bases, and 10 bases separated the two germline ends. The CDR3 spans 15 residues. Germline CDR1 reads SNHLY; CDR2 reads FYNNEI. The CDR3 sequence is CASKTRPSGANVLTF. The CDR3 coding sequence is TGTGCCAGCAAGACAAGGCCCTCTGGGGCCAACGTCCTGACTTTC.

The table lists this clonotype with a few counts. J is TRBJ1-2 and V is TRBV5-1, with TRBD1 identical over 7 bases. Germline V gives CDR1 SGHRS, CDR2 YFSETQ. With 5 bases clipped from V and 6 bases from J, the junction kept 7 bases outside the gene matches. CDR3 length equals 13 residues. CDR3: CASRYDRENGYTF. CDR3 sequence (DNA): TGCGCCAGCAGGTATGACAGGGAGAATGGCTACACCTTC.

The chain couples TRBV7-9 to TRBJ1-2, with D possibly being TRBD1 (5 bases). V was clipped by 8 bases and J by 4 bases, with 14 bases between them. From germline, CDR1 is SEHNR and CDR2 FQNEAQ (reference sequence). CDR3 length: 13 residues. In nucleotides, the CDR3 is TGTGCCAGCGGCCCTCAGGGCCTCTATGGCTACACCTTC. Protein: CASGPQGLYGYTF.

The chain joins TRBV6-2 or TRBV6-3 to TRBJ1-6, with unresolved D. CDR1 and CDR2 (germline): MNHEY, SVGEGT. Trimming removed 2 bases from V and 5 bases from J, with 16 bases in between. CDR3 length: 17 amino acids. The CDR3 spells CASSYGQDYWDNSPLHF. The CDR3 coding sequence is TGTGCCAGCAGTTACGGGCAGGACTACTGGGATAATTCACCCCTCCACTTT.

The chain links TRBV6-1 to TRBJ2-7; 9 bases are shared with TRBD1. Trimming at V came to 5 bases and at J to 6 bases, leaving 8 bases not matched to a gene. The CDR3 spans 14 residues. Germline CDR1 reads MNHNS; CDR2 reads SASEGT. The CDR3 protein is CASSLRVTGGEQYF. In nucleotides, the CDR3 is TGTGCCAGCAGTCTAAGGGTGACAGGGGGCGAGCAGTACTTC.

The V call is TRBV11-2, the J call TRBJ2-3; D is possibly TRBD2 (6 bases). The length of the CDR3 is 15 residues. Looked up from germline, CDR1 is SGHAT and CDR2 is FQNNGV. V was cut by 1 base and J by 2 bases, with 10 bases left in between. The CDR3 protein is CASSLAGGDTDTQYF. In DNA form, the CDR3 reads TGTGCCAGCAGCTTAGCTGGCGGGGACACAGATACGCAGTATTTT.

V is TRBV6-1 and J is TRBJ1-1; weak D call: TRBD1 (6 bases). The CDR3 contains 19 residues. The V end lost 6 bases, the J end lost 3 bases, and 29 bases lay between the germline ends. In germline, CDR1 is MNHNS, CDR2 SASEGT. As DNA, the CDR3 is TGTGCCAGCAGCCCAAAGAGAAGTCTGGGGGGCTTGTCGGACACTGAAGCTTTCTTT. This sequence encodes CASSPKRSLGGLSDTEAFF.

The CDR3 DNA follows: TGCGCCAGCAGCCAAGATTCGTCGTCGGGACAGTCCCTCTATGGCTACACCTTC. Translating it yields CASSQDSSSGQSLYGYTF. J is TRBJ1-2 and V is TRBV4-1, with TRBD1 matching over 7 bases. The germline V gene encodes CDR1 MGHRA and CDR2 YSYEKL. The CDR3 totals 18 residues. With 0 bases clipped from V and 4 bases from J, the junction kept 14 bases outside the gene matches.